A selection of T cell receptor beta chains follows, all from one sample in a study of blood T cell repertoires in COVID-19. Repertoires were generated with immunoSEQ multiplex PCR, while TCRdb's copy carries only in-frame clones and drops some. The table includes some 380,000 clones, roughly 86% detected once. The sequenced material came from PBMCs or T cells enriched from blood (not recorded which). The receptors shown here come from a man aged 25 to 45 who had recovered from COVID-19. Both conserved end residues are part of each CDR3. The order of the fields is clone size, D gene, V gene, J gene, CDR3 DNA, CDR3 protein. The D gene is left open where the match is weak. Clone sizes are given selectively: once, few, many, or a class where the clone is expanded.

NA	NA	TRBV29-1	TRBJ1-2	TGCAGCGTTGGGACAGTACTCGACGGCTACACCTTC	CSVGTVLDGYTF
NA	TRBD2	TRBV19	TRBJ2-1	TGTGCCAGTAGATATAGCGGGGTTTTTCCTGAGCAGTTCTTC	CASRYSGVFPEQFF
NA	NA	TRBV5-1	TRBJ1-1	TGCGCCAGCAGCTTTTCCAGGGTGAACACTGAAGCTTTCTTT	CASSFSRVNTEAFF
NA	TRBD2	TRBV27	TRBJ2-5	TGTGCCAGCAGTCGGACTAGGGGAGAGACCCAGTACTTC	CASSRTRGETQYF
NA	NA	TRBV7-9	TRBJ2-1	TGTGCCAGCAGCTCTAGTCGACAGGCGCGTTCCTACAATGAGCAGTTCTTC	CASSSSRQARSYNEQFF
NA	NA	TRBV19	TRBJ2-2	TGTGCCAGTAGTATTACGGCAGGGGTATCGGGGGAGCTGTTTTTT	CASSITAGVSGELFF
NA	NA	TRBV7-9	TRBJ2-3	TGTGCCAGCAGCTTAGCGGTGTCGAGTGATACGCAGTATTTT	CASSLAVSSDTQYF
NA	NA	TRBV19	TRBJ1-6	TGTGCCACCCAAAGGACAAGCCCAAATTCACCCCTCCACTTT	CATQRTSPNSPLHF
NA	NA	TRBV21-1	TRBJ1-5	TGTGCCAGCACCACGGCGAGGTGTCAGCCCCAGCATTTT	CASTTARCQPQHF
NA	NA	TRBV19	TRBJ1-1	TGTGCCAGTAGTTTCATAACAGGGTTTACTGAAGCTTTCTTT	CASSFITGFTEAFF
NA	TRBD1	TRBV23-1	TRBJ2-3	TGCGCCAGCAGTCACTCCGGACAGGGGAGCACAGATACGCAGTATTTT	CASSHSGQGSTDTQYF
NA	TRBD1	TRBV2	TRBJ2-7	TGTGCCACGAAGGATCAGACAGGGATCACCTACGAGCAGTACTTC	CATKDQTGITYEQYF
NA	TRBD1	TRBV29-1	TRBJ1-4	TGCAGCGGGCGGGACAGCACCAATGAAAAACTGTTTTTT	CSGRDSTNEKLFF
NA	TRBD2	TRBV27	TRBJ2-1	TGTGCCAGCAGTCGAGGCGGGGGGGGATACAATGAGCAGTTCTTC	CASSRGGGGYNEQFF
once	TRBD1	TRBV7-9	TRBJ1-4	TGTGCCAGCAGCATCGGACAGGAGGTCGGTGAAAAACTGTTTTTT	CASSIGQEVGEKLFF
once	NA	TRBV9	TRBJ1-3	TGTGCCAGCAGCGTAGACGAGAAAACTGGAAACACCATATATTTT	CASSVDEKTGNTIYF
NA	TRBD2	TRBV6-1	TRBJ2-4	TGTGCCAGCAGTGTTCAGGGGTGGAGCGGGGGACTAGCCAAAAACATTCAGTACTTC	CASSVQGWSGGLAKNIQYF
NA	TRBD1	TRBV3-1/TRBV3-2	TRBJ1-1	TGTGCCAGCAGCCAACCGCCGACAGGGGACACTGAAGCTTTCTTT	CASSQPPTGDTEAFF
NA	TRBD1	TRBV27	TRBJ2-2	TGTGCCAGCAGTTTACCCCCCGGGACAGGGCGAACCGGGGAGCTGTTTTTT	CASSLPPGTGRTGELFF
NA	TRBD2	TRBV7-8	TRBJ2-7	TGTGGGGTTAGCGGGGGGGCACGCTTCGAGCAGTACTTC	CGVSGGARFEQYF
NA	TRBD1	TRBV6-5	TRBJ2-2	TGTGCCAGCAGTAACGGACAGGGGGCTGTCGGGGAGCTGTTTTTT	CASSNGQGAVGELFF
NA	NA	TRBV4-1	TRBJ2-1	TGCGCCAGCAGCCATTTACTACCGAGCTCCTACAATGAGCAGTTCTTC	CASSHLLPSSYNEQFF
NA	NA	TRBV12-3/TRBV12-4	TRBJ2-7	TGTGCCAGCAGCCAAAAACAGGGTGGCGAGCAGTACTTC	CASSQKQGGEQYF
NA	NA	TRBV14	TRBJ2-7	TGTGCCAGCAGCCAAGATGAGGGGGGGACACTCACGTACGAGCAGTACTTC	CASSQDEGGTLTYEQYF
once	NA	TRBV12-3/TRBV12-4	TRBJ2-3	TGTGCTTCCGGGGAAACAGATACGCAGTATTTT	CASGETDTQYF
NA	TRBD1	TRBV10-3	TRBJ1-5	TGTGCCATCAGTGCGTCGGGACAGGGTAACAATCAGCCCCAGCATTTT	CAISASGQGNNQPQHF
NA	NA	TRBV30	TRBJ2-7	TGTGCCTGGAGTGGGAGCAACACAGGCTACGAGCAGTACTTC	CAWSGSNTGYEQYF
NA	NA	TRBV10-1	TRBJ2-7	TGCGCCAGCAACCTCCCGAGGTCTCCTATCTCCTACGAGCAGTACTTC	CASNLPRSPISYEQYF
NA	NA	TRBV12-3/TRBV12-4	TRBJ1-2	TGTGCCAGCAGTTTGAGGGCTAACTATGGCTACACCTTC	CASSLRANYGYTF
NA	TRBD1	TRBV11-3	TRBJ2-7	TGTGCCAGCAGCGGGACAGGACGCTCCTACGAGCAGTACTTC	CASSGTGRSYEQYF
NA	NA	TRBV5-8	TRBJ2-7	TGTGCCAGCAGCTTTGGGGAGGCCGAGCAGTACTTC	CASSFGEAEQYF
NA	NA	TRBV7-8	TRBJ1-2	TGTGCCAGCAGATCAATGGCAGGGTCTTTTGGCTACACCTTC	CASRSMAGSFGYTF
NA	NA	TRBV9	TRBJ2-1	TGTGCCAGCAGCGCGGGTGACAATGAGCAGTTCTTC	CASSAGDNEQFF
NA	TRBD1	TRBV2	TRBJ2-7	TGTGCCAGCAGTGGAGAGGGGGCGGGGCAGTACTTC	CASSGEGAGQYF
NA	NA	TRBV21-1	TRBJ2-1	TGTGCCAGCAGCAAAGAGGGACTAGCGGGGGAGTCGAAGTACAATGAGCAGTTCTTC	CASSKEGLAGESKYNEQFF
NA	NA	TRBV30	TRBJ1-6	TGTGCCTGGAGTTACGGGGGTTCAAATTCACCCCTCCACTTT	CAWSYGGSNSPLHF
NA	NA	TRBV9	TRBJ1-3	TGTGCCAGCAGCGGTAACTCTGGAAACACCATATATTTT	CASSGNSGNTIYF
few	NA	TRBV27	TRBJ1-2	TGTGCCAGCAGTTTCAGGGGTGGATATGGCTACACCTTC	CASSFRGGYGYTF
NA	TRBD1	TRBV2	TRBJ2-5	TGTGCCGGAAACGGACAGGGGAAGACCCAGTACTTC	CAGNGQGKTQYF
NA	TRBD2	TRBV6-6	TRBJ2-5	TGTGCCAGCAGTCCTCTCGGACTAGCGGGTAGAGAGACCCAGTACTTC	CASSPLGLAGRETQYF
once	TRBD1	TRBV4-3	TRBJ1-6	TGCGCCAGCAGCCGGGGGACAGTCTATAATTCACCCCTCCACTTT	CASSRGTVYNSPLHF
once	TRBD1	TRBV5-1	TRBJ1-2	TGCGCCAGCAGTGCGACAGGGGGCCACTATGGCTACACCTTC	CASSATGGHYGYTF
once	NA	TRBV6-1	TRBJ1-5	TGTGCCAGCAGTGAAATGGGCAGTAGTACCAATCAGCCCCAGCATTTT	CASSEMGSSTNQPQHF
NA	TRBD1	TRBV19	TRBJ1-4	TGTGCCAGTAGTGTACAGGGGAAGGGCGATGAAAAACTGTTTTTT	CASSVQGKGDEKLFF
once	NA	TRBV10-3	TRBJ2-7	TGTGCCATCAGTGAGTTGGGGGCAGGCGGAGACTACGAGCAGTACTTC	CAISELGAGGDYEQYF
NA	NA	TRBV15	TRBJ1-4	TGTGCCACCAGTTGGGGCAGGACTAATGAAAAACTGTTTTTT	CATSWGRTNEKLFF
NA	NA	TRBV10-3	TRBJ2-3	TGTGCCATCAGTGATACTTTCCTGGAGGGCTCTAGCACAGATACGCAGTATTTT	CAISDTFLEGSSTDTQYF
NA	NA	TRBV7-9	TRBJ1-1	TGTGCCAGCAGCCCCCCGGACATTTACACTGAAGCTTTCTTT	CASSPPDIYTEAFF
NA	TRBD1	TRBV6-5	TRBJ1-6	TGTGCCAGCACCGGGACAGGGGATTCACCCCTCCACTTT	CASTGTGDSPLHF
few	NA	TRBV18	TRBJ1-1	TGTGCCAGCTCACACCGGGACATCAACACTGAAGCTTTCTTT	CASSHRDINTEAFF
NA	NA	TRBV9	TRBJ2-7	TGTGCCAGCAGCGTATCCCCCAAATACGAGCAGTACTTC	CASSVSPKYEQYF
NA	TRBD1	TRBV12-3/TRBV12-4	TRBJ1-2	TGTGCCAGCAGTTGGGACAGGGGGCTTGGCTACACCTTC	CASSWDRGLGYTF
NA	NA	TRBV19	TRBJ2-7	TGTGCCAGTAGTCCGGACAGCCACTCCTACGAGCAGTACTTC	CASSPDSHSYEQYF
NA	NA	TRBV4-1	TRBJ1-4	TGCGCCAGCAGCCAAGGAAGGGAGGCCTGGCAAAAACTGTTTTTT	CASSQGREAWQKLFF
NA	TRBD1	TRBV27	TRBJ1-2	TGTGCCAGCAGTTTCACCATTTCCGGGACAGGGGGAGGCTACACCTTC	CASSFTISGTGGGYTF
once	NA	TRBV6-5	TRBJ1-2	TGTGCCAGCAGTTACTCGGGGGGGACGAACTATGGCTACACCTTC	CASSYSGGTNYGYTF
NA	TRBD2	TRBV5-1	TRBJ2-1	TGCGCCAGCAGCCCTAGATCTAGCGGGGTGAGCTCCTACAATGAGCAGTTCTTC	CASSPRSSGVSSYNEQFF